The 27 T cell receptor beta chains reported below all come from one sample, sequenced in a study of Ad26.COV2.S vaccination and SARS-CoV-2 variants. Treatment reported: some 19 received Ad26.COV2.S at low or high dose, single or two shots; 5 received placebo; per-sample allocation not given. Vaccine and placebo recipients were sampled on day 63 after the first injection. This table comes from immunoSEQ multiplex PCR, and its TCRdb copy is limited to in-frame clones, with some not included. Here the sample spans 380,000 or so clones, roughly 80% being singletons. The specimen was peripheral blood, collected in a trial of Ad26.COV2.S vaccine versus placebo. The receptor source for this set is a person between 18 and 65 years old who received the Ad26.COV2.S COVID-19 vaccine or a placebo.

This clone was seen a single time. The chain is built from TRBV5-4 and TRBJ1-2; TRBD1 matches 12 bases. Germline V gene lookup returns CDR1 SGHNT and CDR2 YYREEE (reference sequence). The CDR3 is 17 amino acids. Trimming removed 4 bases from V and 2 bases from J; junction bases left unmatched: 9. For the CDR3, the DNA is TGTGCCAGCAGCGTACCGGGACAGGGGGCGTCAAACTATGGCTACACCTTC. It is translated as CASSVPGQGASNYGYTF.

This chain joins TRBV11-3 and TRBJ2-7; no definite D call. Germline V gene sequence: CDR1 SGHNT, CDR2 YENEEA. V lost 1 base, J lost 5 bases, and 6 bases lay in between. The CDR3 totals 12 residues. This CDR3 is CASSLAQDEQYF. The CDR3 bases are TGTGCCAGCAGCTTAGCCCAGGACGAGCAGTACTTC. Full variable domain (missing parts from reference TRBV11-3 and TRBJ2-7): EAGVVQSPRYKIIEKKQPVAFWCNPISGHNTLYWYLQNLGQGPELLIRYENEEAVDDSQLPKDRFSAERLKGVDSTLKIQPAELGDSAVYLCASSLAQDEQYFGPGTRLTVT.

This clone was detected once. The rearrangement joins TRBV4-2 to TRBJ1-2, with D uncertain. Germline V gene lookup returns CDR1 LGHNA and CDR2 YNFKEQ. V shed 5 bases and J shed 4 bases, with 5 bases lying between them. The CDR3 sequence is 11 residues long. The CDR3 is CASSVGYGYTF. In DNA form, the CDR3 reads TGTGCCAGCAGCGTCGGCTATGGCTACACCTTC.

CDR3 loop: CASSQDLLAGGNYGYTF. DNA for the CDR3: TGCGCCAGCAGCCAAGATCTTCTTGCCGGAGGGAACTATGGCTACACCTTC. This chain connects TRBV4-3 to TRBJ1-2; D not certain. Germline CDR1 and CDR2: LGHNA and YSLEER. The CDR3 totals 17 residues. V gave up 0 bases and J gave up 2 bases, with 16 bases separating them.

The chain links TRBV3-1 (or the pseudogene TRBV3-2) to TRBJ2-5; 8 bases are shared with TRBD2. The germline CDR1 and CDR2 sequences are LGHDT and YNNKEL (reference sequence). V lost 1 base to trimming and J lost 3 bases; unmatched junction nucleotides: 1. The CDR3 covers 14 residues. The DNA for the CDR3 is TGTGCCAGCAGCCAAGGAGCGGGAGAAGAGACCCAGTACTTC. Amino acids: CASSQGAGEETQYF.

This clone was recorded once. The CDR3 DNA is TGTGCCAGTGGGACAGGGTCATGGGAGCAGTTCTTC. It codes for CASGTGSWEQFF. The chain joins TRBV19 to TRBJ2-1; 9 bases align to TRBD1. J gave up 10 bases and V 8 bases, and 6 bases lay outside the gene matches. Looked up from germline, CDR1 is LNHDA and CDR2 is SQIVND (reference sequence). The CDR3 is made up of 12 amino acids.

This sequence joins TRBV3-1 (or the pseudogene TRBV3-2) and TRBJ2-4; D perhaps matches TRBD2 (6 bases). The CDR3 contains 14 residues. Germline V CDR1 and CDR2: LGHDT, YNNKEL (reference sequence). V gave up 4 bases and J gave up 6 bases, with 13 bases separating them. Here the CDR3 reads CASSLGRGLNIQYF. Here the CDR3 DNA reads TGTGCCAGCAGCCTTGGGCGGGGACTAAACATTCAGTACTTC.

The chain couples TRBV9 to TRBJ2-5; D gene uncertain. Trimming cost V 0 bases and J 5 bases, with 8 bases left between them. In germline, CDR1 is SGDLS, CDR2 YYNGEE. The CDR3 covers 13 residues. CDR3 in DNA: TGTGCCAGCAGCGTAGCAGTGTGGGAGACCCAGTACTTC. The encoded protein is CASSVAVWETQYF. Variable domain in full (rest from reference TRBV9 and TRBJ2-5): DSGVTQTPKHLITATGQRVTLRCSPRSGDLSVYWYQQSLDQGLQFLIQYYNGEERAKGNILERFSAQQFPDLHSELNLSSLELGDSALYFCASSVAVWETQYFGPGTRLLVL.

CDR3 in amino acids: CASSDRGQRQPQHF. The CDR3 nucleotides read TGTGCCAGTAGCGACAGGGGGCAGAGACAGCCCCAGCATTTT. The chain carries TRBV19 and TRBJ1-5; 10 bases are shared with TRBD1. V lost 6 bases to trimming and J lost 7 bases; unmatched junction nucleotides: 6. Per germline, CDR1 LNHDA and CDR2 SQIVND (reference sequence). The CDR3 runs 14 residues.

The rearrangement links TRBV5-1 to TRBJ2-7, with D possibly being TRBD2 (5 bases). The V gene lost 3 bases and the J gene lost 9 bases, with 19 bases spanning the gap. The length of the CDR3 is 14 residues. The germline gives CDR1 SGHRS, CDR2 YFSETQ. The CDR3 DNA sequence: TGCGCCAGCAGCTCCGGACGGGATGGTTGGGTGCAGTACTTC. Its translation is CASSSGRDGWVQYF.

This clone has a handful of counts. Other DNA sequences within the sample encode an identical CDR3. The chain carries TRBV5-1 and TRBJ1-2; possible D gene TRBD1, 6 bases. Germline V CDR1 and CDR2: SGHRS, YFSETQ. Trimming stripped 0 bases from V and 11 bases from J, with 14 bases between. The CDR3 spans 13 residues. In nucleotides, the CDR3 is TGCGCCAGCAGCTTGGGAGGACAGTACGGTTACACCTTC. As protein: CASSLGGQYGYTF.

The rearrangement links TRBV24-1 to TRBJ2-3; D gene uncertain. The CDR3 has 15 amino acids. Germline assignment: CDR1 KGHDR and CDR2 SFDVKD. Trimming took 2 bases from V and 3 from J, leaving 11 bases between them. The CDR3 DNA reads TGTGCCACCAGTGATTCAGGTATCCCGACAGATACGCAGTATTTT. This codes for CATSDSGIPTDTQYF.

The chain carries TRBV6-6 and TRBJ1-2, with 9 bases aligning to TRBD1. This CDR3 has 14 amino acids. Germline trimming cut 6 bases from V and 4 bases from J; bases unmatched to any gene: 6. From germline, CDR1 is MNHNY and CDR2 SVGAGI (reference sequence). Here the CDR3 DNA reads TGTGCCAGCAGAGGACAGGGGACACTCTATGGCTACACCTTC. Translating it yields CASRGQGTLYGYTF.

This chain uses TRBV5-6 with TRBJ1-5; possible D gene TRBD1, 5 bases. The germline gives CDR1 SGHDT, CDR2 YYEEEE. V lost 4 bases to trimming and J lost 6 bases, with 8 bases between them. The CDR3 totals 12 residues. In DNA form, the CDR3 reads TGTGCCAGCAGCGTGGGACCTCAGCCCCAGCATTTT. The encoded protein is CASSVGPQPQHF.

The chain employs TRBV7-3 and TRBJ1-1, with D maybe TRBD1 (5 bases). The CDR3 extends over 13 amino acids. Germline-derived CDR1 and CDR2 are SGHTA and FQGTGA. Trimming took 5 bases from V and 1 from J, leaving 8 bases between them. CDR3 in amino acids: CASSRQKNTEAFF. In DNA form, the CDR3 reads TGTGCCAGCAGCCGACAGAAGAACACTGAAGCTTTCTTT.

The rearrangement links TRBV2 to TRBJ1-1, with D hard to call. Germline values: CDR1 SNHLY, CDR2 FYNNEI. CDR3 length: 13 amino acids. Trimming stripped 5 bases from V and 0 bases from J, with 7 bases between. This CDR3 reads CASSTEMNTEAFF. The CDR3 DNA follows: TGTGCCAGCAGTACAGAAATGAACACTGAAGCTTTCTTT.

The chain couples TRBV12-2 to TRBJ1-5. TRBV12-2 is a recognized pseudogene. CDR3 length: 15 amino acids. This CDR3 reads CASRPRGGANQPQHF. As DNA, the CDR3 is TGTGCAAGTCGCCCCCGTGGAGGGGCCAATCAGCCCCAGCATTTT.

The V call is TRBV20-1, the J call TRBJ2-3; D is ambiguous. Germline-derived CDR1 and CDR2 are DFQATT and SNEGSKA (reference sequence). This CDR3 is built from 11 residues. CDR3 residues: CSLQWSDTQYF. The CDR3, as DNA: TGCAGCCTACAGTGGTCGGATACGCAGTATTTT.

The rearrangement joins TRBV4-1 to TRBJ2-7; TRBD2 is a possible D gene (6 bases). V lost 0 bases and J 0 bases, leaving 15 bases between the germline ends. The CDR3 loop spans 17 amino acids. Germline V gene lookup returns CDR1 MGHRA and CDR2 YSYEKL. CDR3 sequence: CASSQEGRGPSSYEQYF. In DNA, the CDR3 is TGCGCCAGCAGCCAAGAGGGGCGGGGCCCAAGCTCCTACGAGCAGTACTTC.

This chain connects TRBV29-1 to TRBJ1-2, with 7 bases aligning to TRBD1. Germline CDR1 and CDR2: SQVTM and ANQGSEA. The V segment lost 5 bases and the J segment 4 bases; nucleotides outside the gene matches: 4. The CDR3 has 12 amino acids. CDR3: CSVPRGRYGYTF. DNA of the CDR3: TGCAGCGTTCCGAGGGGGCGCTATGGCTACACCTTC.

V gene TRBV19 combines with J gene TRBJ2-3, with a possible D match to TRBD2 (5 bases). CDR3 length: 15 amino acids. Germline V gives CDR1 LNHDA, CDR2 SQIVND (reference sequence). The V end was cut by 5 bases, the J end by 4 bases, with 16 bases between. The CDR3 reads CASSVGLPGADTQYF. As DNA, the CDR3 is TGTGCCAGTAGTGTCGGACTTCCCGGGGCAGATACGCAGTATTTT.

The chain combines TRBV19 with TRBJ1-1, with a tentative D call TRBD1 (6 bases). This CDR3 is 14 amino acids long. Per germline, CDR1 LNHDA and CDR2 SQIVND (reference sequence). Between the trimmed V and J ends, which lost 6 bases and 0 bases, there was a span of 11 bases. CDR3 DNA sequence: TGTGCCAGTAGCCAGCAGGGGATGAACACTGAAGCTTTCTTT. It encodes CASSQQGMNTEAFF.

This chain connects TRBV7-2 to TRBJ2-7, with 8 bases matching TRBD1. The CDR3 length is 14 residues. Germline CDR1 and CDR2: SGHTA and FQGNSA. V trimming: 5 bases; J trimming: 6 bases; junction bases outside the gene matches: 9. As DNA, the CDR3 is TGTGCCAGCAGCACCAGGGGGCGCGGTCTCGAGCAGTACTTC. Translating it yields CASSTRGRGLEQYF.

This sequence joins TRBV7-9 and TRBJ1-1; the D gene is possibly TRBD1 (6 bases). The CDR3 runs 13 residues. In germline, CDR1 is SEHNR, CDR2 FQNEAQ (reference sequence). V gave up 4 bases and J gave up 3 bases, with 9 bases separating them. The CDR3 DNA reads as TGTGCCAGCAGCTCCGGGGGCTACACTGAAGCTTTCTTT. This sequence encodes CASSSGGYTEAFF.

This clone was seen more than once but under ten times. The chain employs TRBV4-1 and TRBJ2-1; maybe TRBD2 (6 bases). The CDR3 runs 16 residues. With 1 base removed from V and 5 bases from J, the gap between germline ends came to 15 bases. Germline V gene data show CDR1 as MGHRA and CDR2 as YSYEKL. The CDR3 reads CASSQVSLGGDNEQFF. The CDR3 DNA follows: TGCGCCAGCAGCCAAGTCTCTCTCGGAGGGGACAATGAGCAGTTCTTC.

This clone came up once. The chain is built from TRBV12-3 or TRBV12-4 and TRBJ1-2; D gene uncertain. This CDR3 is built from 13 residues. V was trimmed by 6 bases and J by 8 bases, leaving 16 bases between them. Here the CDR3 DNA reads TGTGCCAGCAGCCACGATCGGGCTCAGGGCTACACCTTC. Translation: CASSHDRAQGYTF.

The CDR3 nucleotides read TGTGCCAGCAGTCTACAGCTTTATCAGCCCCAGCATTTT. It codes for CASSLQLYQPQHF. V and J are TRBV12-3 or TRBV12-4 and TRBJ1-5; D remains ambiguous. CDR3 size: 13 residues. Deletions cut 5 bases from V and 5 bases from J, with 10 bases between.